The 24 T cell receptor beta chains in this list originate from one sample, sequenced in a study of T cells in localized non-small cell lung cancer. Repertoires were generated with immunoSEQ multiplex PCR, while TCRdb's copy carries only in-frame clones and drops some. There are 3,000 or so clones in the sample; about 31% occur only once, and about 13% lies in the top ten. The sequencing here drew on normal lung tissue next to the tumor, taken before any cancer treatment. These TCRs come from a woman aged 40-75 years with stage I lung adenocarcinoma.

The chain joins TRBV5-1 to TRBJ2-7; 9 bases match TRBD2. The germline V gene has CDR1 SGHRS and CDR2 YFSETQ. V lost 0 bases to trimming and J lost 5 bases; unmatched junction nucleotides: 9. The CDR3 consists of 16 residues. CDR3 in DNA: TGCGCCAGCAGCTTGGGGGGAGCGGGAGGTACGGACGAGCAGTACTTC. Protein: CASSLGGAGGTDEQYF.

The chain uses TRBV10-1 and TRBJ2-1; a possible D gene is TRBD1 (5 bases). Trimming shortened V by 3 bases and J by 4 bases, and 10 bases separated the two germline ends. Looked up from germline, CDR1 is WNHNN and CDR2 is SYGVQD (reference sequence). The CDR3 spans 14 residues. Written as DNA, the CDR3 is TGCGCCAGCAGTGATGACAGCCCTTACAATGAGCAGTTCTTC. This gives the protein CASSDDSPYNEQFF.

A few counts support this clone. J is TRBJ1-1 and V is TRBV16; no reliable D call. The V gene lost 4 bases and the J gene lost 5 bases, with 14 bases spanning the gap. This CDR3 region has 14 residues. The germline V gene encodes CDR1 KGHSY and CDR2 FQNENV. The CDR3 region is CASSPLQGRTEAFF. In nucleotides, the CDR3 is TGTGCCAGCAGCCCTCTCCAAGGCAGGACTGAAGCTTTCTTT.

This clone occurred a few times. This chain links TRBV12-5 with TRBJ1-1; D ambiguous. CDR3 size: 15 residues. Germline V lookup: CDR1 LGHNT, CDR2 FRNRAP. CDR3: CASGLEPVGYTEAFF. The CDR3 DNA reads TGTGCCAGCGGGTTGGAACCGGTGGGCTACACTGAAGCTTTCTTT.

This clone has a handful of counts. This chain uses TRBV11-3 with TRBJ1-2; 10 nucleotides align to TRBD1. The CDR3 is made up of 15 amino acids. Germline V lookup: CDR1 SGHNT, CDR2 YENEEA. V shed 3 bases, J shed 8 bases, and the junction held 9 bases outside the gene matches. The CDR3 nucleotides read TGTGCCAGCAGCTTGGCTGGGACAGGGGTGGGAGGCTACACCTTC. Amino acid sequence: CASSLAGTGVGGYTF.

The genes are TRBV11-3 and TRBJ1-2; 7 bases map to TRBD1. Germline V gives CDR1 SGHNT, CDR2 YENEEA. The trim removed 4 bases at V and 4 bases at J, leaving 9 bases unmatched. The CDR3 runs 15 residues. In DNA, the CDR3 is TGTGCCAGCAGCTCGGGACAGATTGGGGCCTATGGCTACACCTTC. Protein: CASSSGQIGAYGYTF.

The rearrangement links TRBV5-1 to TRBJ1-5; TRBD1 might be the D (5 bases). Trimming took off 0 bases at V and 0 bases at J, with 10 bases between the two ends. CDR3 length: 16 residues. Germline V lookup: CDR1 SGHRS, CDR2 YFSETQ. The CDR3 DNA reads TGCGCCAGCAGCTTGGGGGGGAGCTATAGCAATCAGCCCCAGCATTTT. Translated, it gives CASSLGGSYSNQPQHF.

Sample share makes this clone medium-sized. V is TRBV9 and J is TRBJ2-5; D unresolved. The CDR3 has 14 amino acids. Germline lookup yields CDR1 SGDLS and CDR2 YYNGEE. V lost 0 bases and J lost 5, with 11 bases in between. The CDR3 sequence: CASSVGPTKETQYF. CDR3 in DNA: TGTGCCAGCAGCGTAGGCCCGACGAAGGAGACCCAGTACTTC.

The chain employs TRBV14 and TRBJ1-1; no clear D. Deletions cut 1 base from V and 4 bases from J, with 7 bases between. CDR1 is SGHDN and CDR2 is FVKESK in the germline V gene. The CDR3 spans 13 residues. The DNA of the CDR3 is TGTGCCAGCAGCCAAGGGCTTCCCACTGAAGCTTTCTTT. Translation gives CASSQGLPTEAFF.

The chain carries TRBV6-8 and TRBJ2-7, with 8 bases fitting TRBD2. Unmatched junction bases numbered 10, after V lost 5 bases and J lost 7 bases. This CDR3 contains 14 residues. Per the germline V gene, CDR1 is MNHGY and CDR2 is SAAAGT. For the CDR3, the DNA is TGTGCCAGCAGTCCACCGGGACTAGAGAGTGAGCAGTACTTC. Amino acid sequence: CASSPPGLESEQYF.

This chain joins TRBV5-1 and TRBJ1-4; D perhaps matches TRBD1 (6 bases). This CDR3 comprises 14 residues. Germline assignment: CDR1 SGHRS and CDR2 YFSETQ. V lost 2 bases and J 7 bases, leaving 12 bases between the germline ends. The CDR3 sequence: CASSFGGAGEKLFF. The CDR3 DNA reads TGCGCCAGCAGCTTCGGGGGGGCTGGTGAAAAACTGTTTTTT.

In this sample, this clone turned up once. In nucleotides, the CDR3 is TGCGCCAGCAGCCAAGATCTCTTCAGGCTAAGAGCGAATGAGCAGTTCTTC. The encoded protein is CASSQDLFRLRANEQFF. The chain recombines TRBV23-1 with TRBJ2-1; D ambiguous. TRBV23-1 is known as an ORF, though its function is uncertain. V shed 6 bases and J shed 7 bases, with 25 bases lying between them. The CDR3 loop spans 17 amino acids.

The genes are TRBV5-1 and TRBJ2-1; 8 nucleotides align to TRBD2. From germline, CDR1 is SGHRS and CDR2 YFSETQ. CDR3 size: 17 residues. J gave up 7 bases and V 0 bases, and 12 bases lay outside the gene matches. CDR3 nucleotides: TGCGCCAGCAGCTTGGTGATGACGGGAGGGCCGTGGAATGAGCAGTTCTTC. This encodes CASSLVMTGGPWNEQFF.

This chain connects TRBV9 to TRBJ2-1; 11 bases fit TRBD2. CDR3 length: 14 amino acids. Germline V gene lookup returns CDR1 SGDLS and CDR2 YYNGEE. The V gene end was trimmed by 1 base and the J gene end by 9 bases; junction bases not matched to a gene: 3. The CDR3 reads CASSVTTSGTEQFF. The CDR3 region has the DNA TGTGCCAGCAGCGTAACGACTAGCGGGACTGAGCAGTTCTTC.

The sample holds a few counts of this clone. The chain has TRBV11-3 and TRBJ2-5; 7 bases match TRBD1. Germline V CDR1 and CDR2: SGHNT, YENEEA. J was trimmed by 7 bases and V by 5 bases; bases with no gene match: 13. CDR3 length: 15 amino acids. The CDR3 loop reads CASSLRGGTGGTQYF. The CDR3 DNA is TGTGCCAGCAGCCTACGAGGGGGCACCGGCGGGACCCAGTACTTC.

The chain couples TRBV18 to TRBJ2-1; maybe TRBD1 (6 bases). V was trimmed by 0 bases and J by 0 bases, leaving 12 bases between them. Germline values: CDR1 KGHSH, CDR2 LQKENI. The CDR3 is made up of 17 amino acids. CDR3 amino acids: CASSPPWGQGSYNEQFF. CDR3 DNA sequence: TGTGCCAGCTCACCACCATGGGGGCAGGGCTCCTACAATGAGCAGTTCTTC.

The V and J genes are TRBV6-8 and TRBJ2-5; 11 nucleotides agree with TRBD1. V lost 5 bases and J lost 5; bases outside the gene matches: 4. The CDR3 sequence is 14 residues long. Germline V gene data show CDR1 as MNHGY and CDR2 as SAAAGT. As DNA, the CDR3 is TGTGCCAGCAGTCCCGGACAGGGGGCGGAGACCCAGTACTTC. Encoded protein: CASSPGQGAETQYF.

The chain links TRBV6-1 to TRBJ1-3; 7 bases line up with TRBD1. The CDR3 is 15 amino acids. CDR1 and CDR2 (germline): MNHNS, SASEGT. J was trimmed by 3 bases and V by 1 base; bases with no gene match: 3. CDR3 sequence reads: CASSEEQGNGNTIYF. The DNA for the CDR3 is TGTGCCAGCAGTGAAGAACAGGGGAATGGAAACACCATATATTTT.

V and J are TRBV19 and TRBJ2-2; tentatively, D is TRBD1 or TRBD2 (5 bases each). Trimming removed 5 bases from V and 5 bases from J, with 18 bases in between. Germline V gene sequence: CDR1 LNHDA, CDR2 SQIVND (reference sequence). The CDR3 has 16 amino acids. The CDR3 DNA follows: TGTGCCAGTAGTTTCGCAAGGCCCTGGGGGACCGGGGAGCTGTTTTTT. It encodes CASSFARPWGTGELFF.

This clone has only a few counts. The DNA is omitted, as the CDR3 cannot be located on it reliably, and the CDR3 follows TCRdb's listing. The chain couples TRBV11-3 to TRBJ2-1; the DNA was not compared with TRBD2, the D call given in the table. CDR1 and CDR2 (germline): SGHNT, YENEEA. Inclusive of both ends, the CDR3 amounts to 15 amino acids. The CDR3: CASSSSVGVYNEQFF.

This clone has only a few counts. The chain recombines TRBV18 with TRBJ2-1, with unresolved D. V lost 0 bases and J 4 bases, leaving 4 bases between the germline ends. The germline CDR1 and CDR2 sequences are KGHSH and LQKENI. The CDR3 extends over 13 amino acids. The CDR3 loop reads CASSPPDYNEQFF. In DNA form, the CDR3 reads TGTGCCAGCTCACCACCGGATTACAATGAGCAGTTCTTC.

Sample share makes this clone large (0.1 to 1%). This sequence joins TRBV11-3 and TRBJ1-5, with a tentative D call TRBD1 (5 bases). Looked up from germline, CDR1 is SGHNT and CDR2 is YENEEA. The CDR3 spans 15 residues. V was shortened by 8 bases and J by 0 bases, with 14 bases between the two germline ends. The CDR3 DNA reads TGTGCCAGCTCCGGGGGGGGACTTAGCAATCAGCCCCAGCATTTT. Encoded protein: CASSGGGLSNQPQHF.

This clone rates as medium-sized. The chain carries TRBV9 and TRBJ2-2; TRBD2 aligns across 9 bases. After removal of 4 bases from V and 0 bases from J, the junction contained 10 bases not matched to a gene. The CDR3 contains 18 residues. Germline CDR1 SGDLS, CDR2 YYNGEE. The CDR3 sequence: CASSQSHLAGSNTGELFF. CDR3 in DNA: TGTGCCAGCAGCCAAAGCCATCTAGCGGGGTCGAACACCGGGGAGCTGTTTTTT.

This chain links TRBV11-3 with TRBJ2-1; D is unclear. Germline CDR1 reads SGHNT; CDR2 reads YENEEA. V lost 4 bases, J lost 0 bases, and 13 bases lay in between. The CDR3 sequence is 16 residues long. The CDR3 protein is CASSSPRAGSYNEQFF. DNA of the CDR3: TGTGCCAGCAGCTCGCCTAGGGCCGGCTCCTACAATGAGCAGTTCTTC. Combining the CDR3 with reference TRBV11-3 and TRBJ2-1 gives the whole variable domain EAGVVQSPRYKIIEKKQPVAFWCNPISGHNTLYWYLQNLGQGPELLIRYENEEAVDDSQLPKDRFSAERLKGVDSTLKIQPAELGDSAVYLCASSSPRAGSYNEQFFGPGTRLTVL.